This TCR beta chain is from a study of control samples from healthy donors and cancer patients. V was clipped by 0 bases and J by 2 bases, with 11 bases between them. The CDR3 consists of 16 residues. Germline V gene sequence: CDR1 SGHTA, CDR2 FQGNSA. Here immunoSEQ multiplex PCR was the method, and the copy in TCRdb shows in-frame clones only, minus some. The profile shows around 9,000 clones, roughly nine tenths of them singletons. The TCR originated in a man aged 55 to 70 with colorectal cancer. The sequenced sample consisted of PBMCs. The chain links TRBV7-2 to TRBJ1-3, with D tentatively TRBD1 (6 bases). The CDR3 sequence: CASSLATEGAGNTIYF. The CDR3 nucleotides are TGTGCCAGCAGCTTAGCGACCGAGGGGGCTGGAAACACCATATATTTT.